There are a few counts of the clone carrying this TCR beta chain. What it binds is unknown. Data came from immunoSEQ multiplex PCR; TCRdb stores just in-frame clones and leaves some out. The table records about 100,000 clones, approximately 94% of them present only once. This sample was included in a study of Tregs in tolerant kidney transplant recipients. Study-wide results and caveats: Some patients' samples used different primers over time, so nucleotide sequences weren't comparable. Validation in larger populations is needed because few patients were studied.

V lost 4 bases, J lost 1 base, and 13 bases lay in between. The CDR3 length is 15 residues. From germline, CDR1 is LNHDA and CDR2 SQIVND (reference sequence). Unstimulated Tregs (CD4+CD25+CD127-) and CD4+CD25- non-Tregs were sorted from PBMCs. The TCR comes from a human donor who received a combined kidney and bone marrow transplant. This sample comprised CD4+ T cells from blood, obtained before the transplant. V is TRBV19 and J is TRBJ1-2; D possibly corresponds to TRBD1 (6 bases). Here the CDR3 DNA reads TGTGCCAGTAGTAAACAGGGCGTACTTAACTATGGCTACACCTTC. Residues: CASSKQGVLNYGYTF.